What follows is one T cell receptor (beta chain) and its context. In its sample, this clone was seen a few times. It lacks a known antigen. No base-level quality is on record; no much larger clone is a single base apart. V is reduced by 3 bases and J by 5 bases, leaving a spacing of 10 bases between them. The germline V gene encodes CDR1 MNHEY and CDR2 SMNVEV (reference sequence). The CDR3 runs 13 residues from the cysteine to the phenylalanine. Only the CDR3 region is kept as DNA, spanning 39 bases read in frame from base 1. The sample is drawn from a study of cytomegalovirus exposure and HLA in healthy donors (TCRdb year 2017). Looking at the study overall: An earlier analysis of approximately 640 of the donors reported about 250 Gb of sequence data and 120 million or so unique TCR beta sequences from approximately 180 million T cells. An early release that covered around 590 HLA-typed donors contained about 300 gigabases of sequencing data and tens of millions of unique TCR sequences. The genetic ancestry cluster associated with self-reported Caucasian donors included over 65% of the roughly 390 genotyped donors. The aim of the study was to test whether cataloging public T cell receptors could identify signatures of past pathogen exposure. Using immunosequencing, the study profiled T cell repertoires from 500 to 800 subjects and related those repertoires to cytomegalovirus serostatus. Along with the approximately 650-subject first cohort, a separate validation cohort of roughly 110 different subjects was used. High-throughput TCR immunosequencing, statistical association of individual TCRs with disease status, and machine learning were combined to predict cytomegalovirus infection status. A later analysis re-analyzed previously published TCR beta repertoires from 550 to 700 donors and added high-resolution HLA genotyping to study TCR occurrence patterns. Rather than using new phenotypic data, the later analysis identified candidate immune exposures from TCR beta sequences and from how often those sequences occurred across donors. In an earlier analysis of 500 to 650 of the donors, high-throughput TCR beta sequencing was used to judge whether each TCR beta V gene segment behaved as functional or pseudogenic. Donor age, sex, ethnicity and CMV serostatus were compiled alongside the repertoire data. A later genetic analysis used genome-wide SNP genotypes for 398 of the 666 donors, treating that subset as a discovery cohort. All discovery cohort repertoires had been generated using a single sequencing platform. Both class I and class II loci were covered by HLA typing, at four-digit resolution. Typing coverage varied by locus: roughly 629-640 donors for A, B, C, DRB1 and DQB1; more than 500 for DQA1; over 600 for DPA1; approximately 490 for DPB1. Because of strong linkage in the cohort, roughly five DR-DQ haplotypes were treated as single units for association and clustering. Among some 400 genotyped donors of the cohort, an average of about 240,000 unique TCR beta nucleotide sequences was sequenced per donor, of which approximately 19% were non-productive. Overall results and qualifications from the work: Only TCR beta chains were sequenced in this cohort, and the absence of alpha or paired-chain data limited detectable features. Because the 87-base-pair reads could not distinguish some IMGT-functional V segments, including TRBV6-2 and TRBV6-3, those segments were excluded. Because HLA typing was unavailable for some donors at each locus, only the typed subset was used in association tests. In a later analysis, the rate of TCR association differed among HLA loci, with DRB1 alleles having the most associated TCRs and HLA-C alleles having the fewest. While some public TCRs were present in many individuals, most TCR sequences turned up only very rarely across donors. V-gene and J-gene trimming of TCR beta chains was associated with a missense DCLRE1C variant in a later genetic analysis, and the association was replicated in an independent cohort. Because counts were too low, seventeen rarely observed V segments, including chromosome 9 orphons, were excluded from the earlier analysis of several hundred of the donors. CMV serostatus was the only immune exposure information available for the cohort. Three of the identified cytomegalovirus-associated TCR beta chains were confirmed in vitro to be specific for cytomegalovirus antigens. When HLA alleles, especially DR and DQ, strongly co-occurred, attributing TCR associations to individual alleles was difficult. A further reported finding was that TCR beta sequences accurately predicted the HLA-A and HLA-B alleles for most subjects in the first cohort. A total of 150 to 200 TCR beta chains were listed by the study as associated with cytomegalovirus. Cytomegalovirus status was reported to be diagnosed by the classifier with high specificity and sensitivity in both the original and validation cohorts. A later analysis reported that several top co-occurrence clusters appeared linked to parvovirus B19, influenza, CMV and Epstein-Barr virus. Correlated functional status among segregating V segments might reflect linkage disequilibrium, but an unknown experimental factor could not be ruled out. Compared with equally common non-associated chains, HLA-associated TCR beta chains in a later analysis were more clonally expanded and had lower generation probabilities. According to a later analysis, most CMV-associated TCR beta chains appeared to be HLA-restricted, and the HLA associations seemed to be driven largely by CMV exposure. In a later genetic analysis, fewer N-insertions in productive TCRs were reported among donors in an Asian-associated ancestry cluster than the approximately 630-donor mean. A later analysis associated 16,951 TCR beta sequences with specific HLA alleles at a false discovery rate of 0.05. The presence/absence analyses assumed that sequencing depth was roughly uniform across donors, and that assumption may not be true. The authors suggested that the approach could potentially be generalized to other disease states and immunological phenotypes. In an earlier analysis of a few hundred of the donors, most TCR beta V segments were observed in productive rearrangements about 87% or about 30% of the time, broadly matching IMGT annotations. A cluster of highly shared sequence variants was judged likely to represent a technical artifact of the sequencing pipeline.

The library was made by the immunoSEQ multiplex PCR assay. For the multiplex PCR, a mixture combining 60 forward primers for TCR Vbeta segments and 13 reverse primers for TCR Jbeta segments was used. Amplification of the CDR3 region of rearranged TCR beta genes was performed with a multiplex PCR assay on genomic DNA. On the Illumina HiSeq System, the amplified TCR beta libraries were sequenced as 87-base-pair reads. On the study's bioinformatics: A later analysis counted about 80 million unique TCR beta chains across the 600 to 850 repertoires, and roughly 10 million of these chains were shared by at least two donors. Raw reads were error-corrected and collapsed into unique sequences by a nearest-neighbor algorithm in which closely related sequences were merged to remove PCR and sequencing errors. V, D and J gene segments were assigned by aligning CDR3 sequences to IMGT reference sequences. For a sequence to be retained, at least a six-nucleotide match to both a V gene segment and a J gene segment was required. Rearrangements were called productive when the CDR3 lacked stop codons and stayed in frame with V and J; all others were non-productive. Following IMGT convention, CDR3 was defined as the stretch from the second conserved V-encoded cysteine up to the conserved J-encoded phenylalanine. The earlier analysis of around 640 of the donors excluded sequences that lacked an unambiguous match to a single V gene segment. In an earlier analysis of roughly 600 of the donors, a V segment was called functional when productive rearrangements were above 56.7%, and segregating when the standard deviation between donors exceeded 5%. A statistical classification framework was built for diagnosing cytomegalovirus status from the catalog of TCR beta chain sequences. In a later analysis, V and J genes were assigned by comparing TCR nucleotide sequences against IMGT/GENE-DB human TR gene sequences. The TCRdist pipeline was used in a later analysis to assign CDR3 sequences and most-parsimonious VDJ recombination scenarios. A later analysis defined each TCR beta chain by its CDR3 amino acid sequence plus V-gene family, and excluded reads lacking a unique V-gene family. To address suspected cross-contamination and a sequencing artifact, a later analysis removed under 600 highly shared, low-generation-probability nucleotide sequences. In a later analysis, a clonal expansion index was calculated for each public chain from normalized within-repertoire ranks of inferred template counts. Generation probabilities in a later analysis came from a VDJ recombination model fitted to out-of-frame rearrangements, and those results were checked against IGoR. In a later analysis, TCR-TCR, TCR-HLA and TCR-CMV co-occurrence was scored with hypergeometric tests, and a repertoire-size bias correction was applied to TCR pairs. In a later analysis, false discovery rates were estimated by permuting HLA or CMV assignments 20 times. A later analysis grouped co-occurring TCRs with DBSCAN, adding TCRdist sequence similarity when clustering within HLA-allele-positive subsets. For co-occurrence clustering, repertoires with fewer than 30,000 or more than 120,000 public chains were excluded, along with five repertoires with anomalous nucleotide sharing. In TCRdb, the immuneACCESS table is reduced to in-frame sequences with V and J assigned. These tables do not hold every clone; where another copy was compared, an unresolved V gene accounts for under half, and the others remain unexplained. The V and J calls and clone size are taken from that table; D and trimming were inferred from the DNA. This sample lists some 150,000 clones; approximately 9% were detected once. The top ten clonotypes cover 1.5% to 2% of the sample.

The cohort consisted of 600 or so healthy bone marrow donors. At the time of sampling, every cohort member was nominally healthy, though immune exposures that went unrecorded were likely present. The donor was CMV seronegative and was included in the group of 352 seronegative cohort members. A peripheral blood sample was provided by each donor, and peripheral blood mononuclear cells were used for TCR beta sequencing. The Qiagen DNeasy Blood Extraction Kit was used to extract genomic DNA from the blood cell samples. The V and J genes are TRBV27 and TRBJ2-5, with no reliable assignment of the D segment. Sequencing was carried out using PBMCs. The sequence derives from a male donor in good health and CMV-seronegative. In nucleotides, the sequence is TGTGCCAGCAGTTTTACAACCGGGGAGACCCAGTACTTC. It codes for CASSFTTGETQYF.